The text below deals with one TCR beta chain. Its antigen is as yet unknown. Though nominally healthy at sampling, donors likely had unrecorded immune exposures. Both 60 Vbeta primers and 13 Jbeta primers went into the PCR. The table came from immunoSEQ multiplex PCR; TCRdb's copy has only in-frame clones and leaves some out. The sample carries roughly 100,000 clones, approximately 64% recorded once. This sample was taken from a study of cytomegalovirus exposure and HLA in healthy donors. This CDR3 has 13 residues. Germline lookup yields CDR1 SEHNR and CDR2 FQNEAQ (reference sequence). Trimming took off 1 base at V and 11 bases at J, with 9 bases between the two ends. Study outcomes and limitations: In a later analysis, HLA-associated beta chains showed higher expansion and lower generation probabilities than comparable chains. TRBV6-2, TRBV6-3 and other indistinguishable V segments were excluded. Rare sequences made up most TCRs, while some public TCRs were found in many donors.

Sequencing input: PBMCs. The genes are TRBV7-9 and TRBJ1-6; no definite D call. This clonotype was sampled from a boy between 10 and 17 years old in good health and CMV-seropositive. CDR3 sequence: CASSLDAGAPLHF. Written as DNA, the CDR3 is TGTGCCAGCAGCTTAGACGCCGGGGCACCCCTCCACTTT.